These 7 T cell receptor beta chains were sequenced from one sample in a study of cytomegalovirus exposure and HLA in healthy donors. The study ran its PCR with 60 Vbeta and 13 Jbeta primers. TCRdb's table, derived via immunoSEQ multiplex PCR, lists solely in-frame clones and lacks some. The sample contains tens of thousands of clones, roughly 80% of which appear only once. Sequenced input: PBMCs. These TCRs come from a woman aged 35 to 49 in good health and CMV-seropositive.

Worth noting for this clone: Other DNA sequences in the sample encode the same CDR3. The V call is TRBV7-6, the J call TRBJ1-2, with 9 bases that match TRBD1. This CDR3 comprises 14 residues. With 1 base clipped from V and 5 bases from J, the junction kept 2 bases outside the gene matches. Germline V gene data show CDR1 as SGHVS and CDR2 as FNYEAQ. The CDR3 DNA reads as TGTGCCAGCAGCTTAGGACAGGGGGATTATGGCTACACCTTC. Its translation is CASSLGQGDYGYTF. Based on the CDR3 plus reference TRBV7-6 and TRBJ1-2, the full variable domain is GAGVSQSPRYKVTKRGQDVALRCDPISGHVSLYWYRQALGQGPEFLTYFNYEAQQDKSGLPNDRFSAERPEGSISTLTIQRTEQRDSAMYRCASSLGQGDYGYTFGSGTRLTVV.

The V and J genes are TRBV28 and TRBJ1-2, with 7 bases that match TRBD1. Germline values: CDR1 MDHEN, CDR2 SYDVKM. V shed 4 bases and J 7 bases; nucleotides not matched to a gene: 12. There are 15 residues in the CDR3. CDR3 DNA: TGTGCCAGCAGTTCCGGGACAGAATTTAGGTCTGGCTACACCTTC. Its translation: CASSSGTEFRSGYTF.

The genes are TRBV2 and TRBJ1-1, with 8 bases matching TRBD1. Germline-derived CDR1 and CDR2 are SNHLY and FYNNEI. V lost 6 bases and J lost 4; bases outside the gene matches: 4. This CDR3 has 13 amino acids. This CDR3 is CASSAGTGTEAFF. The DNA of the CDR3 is TGTGCCAGCAGCGCCGGGACAGGCACTGAAGCTTTCTTT.

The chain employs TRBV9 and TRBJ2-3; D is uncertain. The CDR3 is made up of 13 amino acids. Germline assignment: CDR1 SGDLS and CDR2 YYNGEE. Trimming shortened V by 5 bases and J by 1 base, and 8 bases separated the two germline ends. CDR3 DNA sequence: TGTGCCAGCAGGGCAGAAGGCACAGATACGCAGTATTTT. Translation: CASRAEGTDTQYF.

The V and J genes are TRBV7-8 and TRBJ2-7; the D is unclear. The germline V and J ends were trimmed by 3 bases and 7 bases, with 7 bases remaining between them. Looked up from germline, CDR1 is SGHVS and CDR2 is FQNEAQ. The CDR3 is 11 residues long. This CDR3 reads CASSFGQEQYF. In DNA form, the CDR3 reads TGTGCCAGCAGCTTTGGGCAGGAGCAGTACTTC.

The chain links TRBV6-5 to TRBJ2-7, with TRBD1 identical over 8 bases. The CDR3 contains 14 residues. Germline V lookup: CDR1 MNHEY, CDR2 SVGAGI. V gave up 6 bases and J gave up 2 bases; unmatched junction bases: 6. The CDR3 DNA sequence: TGTGCCAGCAGCGCCGGGACAGGACCCTACGAGCAGTACTTC. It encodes CASSAGTGPYEQYF.

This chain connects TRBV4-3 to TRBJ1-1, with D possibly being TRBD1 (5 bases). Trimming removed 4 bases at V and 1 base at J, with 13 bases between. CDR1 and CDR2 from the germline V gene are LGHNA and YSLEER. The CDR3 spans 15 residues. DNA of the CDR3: TGCGCCAGCAGCCTCGACAGCACGGGGAACACTGAAGCTTTCTTT. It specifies CASSLDSTGNTEAFF.